This T cell receptor (beta chain) was profiled in a study of shared clonotypes between healthy human individuals (dated by TCRdb to about 2020). About the full investigation: The cohort included three men and a couple of women between 18 and 49 years of age. For each donor, three plates each were used for CD4 naive and CD4 memory, two plates were used for CD8 naive, and one plate was used for CD8 memory. Different laboratories and diverse techniques were used to prepare libraries and sequence TCR repertoires, to increase sequencing depth and limit assay-specific biases. Each donor's leukapheresis produced roughly between roughly 0.94 and 9.5 billion PBMCs. Blood TCR repertoires of roughly five healthy adults were deeply sequenced to estimate repertoire size and the extent of clonotype sharing between individuals. Study-level results and caveats: Pairwise subsampling indicated that sequencing depth was expected to affect the degree of clonotype sharing among donors. Sampling was restricted to blood, and TCR repertoires in tissue are likely to differ from TCR repertoires in blood. The small number of donors limited the genetic and exposure-history diversity represented. About 4.5% of naive CD4, around 3.5% of naive CD8, approximately 2.2% of memory CD4, and about 0.4% of memory CD8 clonotypes were shared across several donors. Naive subsets generally had larger estimated clonotype richness than memory subsets. Higher generation probabilities were observed for clonotypes shared by all four sorted-subset donors than for non-shared clonotypes. Incomplete sequencing was indicated by rarefaction of sorted-subset datasets, despite the large sequencing depth.

TCR CDR3 regions were amplified from genomic DNA by multiplex PCR using the deep immunoSEQ assay. Extracted genomic DNA from each cell subset was distributed evenly across all wells of several immunoSEQ 96-well plates, and each plate was treated as a replicate. For sorted subsets, 150 to 200 ng genomic DNA, equal to tens of thousands of T cell genomes, was loaded into each replicate PCR. The purified libraries were quantified using a Qubit 3.0 fluorometer, sized with a Bioanalyzer 2100, and then quantified again using the KAPA Library Quantification kit. Every immunoSEQ 96-well plate was sequenced on a dedicated single-read 150-cycle Illumina NextSeq 550 flow cell. The published analysis was carried out like this. Because the immunoSEQ output included only junctional sequences and no quality scores, the filtering could not be the same as the filtering used for full-length reads. To assign V/J genes and CDR3, sequences were annotated using PyIR, a Python wrapper for IgBLAST v1.9, with IMGT germline references. Any read was removed if the V/J assignment was weak (E-value above 1e-6), the CDR3 was missing, or the read contained stop codons, out-of-frame junctions, or ambiguous translated residues. V3J clonotypes were defined by identical inferred V gene, J gene, and CDR3 amino acid sequence. To compute the percentage overlap between repertoires, the number of shared unique clonotypes was divided by the size of the smaller repertoire. Richness of each repertoire was evaluated using RTK rarefaction, the Chao1 estimator, and Recon v2.1 estimates of unobserved clonotypes. Generation probabilities were computed with OLGA for all TCRbeta clonotypes obtained by the gDNA method from several donors. TCRdb's version of the immuneACCESS table is confined to in-frame rearrangements and falls short of the full clone set. An unresolved V gene accounts for under half of the shortfall where checked; the remainder is of unknown origin. Clonal size and the V and J genes are those of that table, whereas D and trimming came from the DNA. The sample records some 2.1 million clones, just under 95% of which are singletons. The top ten clones comprise under 2% of the sample.

CD8 naive samples were obtained by positive selection for CCR7 among CD45RO-negative cells, yielding a CD45RA+CCR7+ population from which TemRA cells were excluded. Healthy HIV-negative adults with no recently reported acute infections or vaccinations were included as donors. Only Caucasian adults living in Nashville, Tennessee, USA were represented among the donors. After blood collection by leukapheresis, PBMCs were isolated using Ficoll-Histopaque density gradient centrifugation and then cryopreserved in the vapor phase of liquid nitrogen. Analytical flow cytometry was used to check the purity and quantity of every magnetically sorted T cell population. Genomic DNA was isolated from each sorted fraction and quantified by UV absorbance on a Nanodrop 2000c. V loses 6 bases, J loses 6 bases, and the germline ends lie 11 bases apart. Its CDR3 holds 12 amino acids, cysteine through phenylalanine. Only the CDR3 DNA stays, 36 bases, in frame from base 1. Via the germline V gene, CDR1 is MDHEN and CDR2 SYDVKM.

Concerning this clone: Its target antigen remains unknown. There are no base qualities to consult, and no much larger clone falls within one base. The same CDR3 also results from other DNA sequences found in this sample.

The receptor chain draws on TRBV28 and TRBJ1-1; a tentative D match to TRBD1 spans 5 bases. The sample was naive CD8+ T cells from PBMCs. The sample's cell subset or site, from its label and the paper: CD45RA+CCR7+. The origin of this receptor is a man aged 18 to 29 in good health. Some clones in this sample may be carry-over from other donors' samples. The CDR3 reads as follows: CASSLWGPEAFF. At the DNA level, the sequence is TGTGCCAGCAGCCTTTGGGGCCCTGAAGCTTTCTTT.